This entry lists 10 T cell receptor beta chains sequenced from one sample in a study of CD8 T cells in Susac syndrome. cDNA came from about 0.5 to 1 ug RNA primed by random hexamers. TCRdb reanalysed the immunoSEQ multiplex PCR reads using MiXCR and keeps one entry per CDR3 protein. In the table there are about 180,000 distinct CDR3 sequences, 85% to 95% of which are singletons. The specimen was CD4+ T cells from PBMCs. Source of these receptors: a human donor with Susac syndrome.

The rearrangement links TRBV6-4 to TRBJ2-5, with 7 bases aligning to TRBD1. J lost 4 bases, V lost 6 bases, and 11 bases had no gene match. From germline, CDR1 is MRHNA and CDR2 SNTAGT. The CDR3 is 15 amino acids. The CDR3 region has the DNA TGTGCCAGCAGAATACTAAAGACAGGGTTAGAGACCCAGTACTTC. As protein: CASRILKTGLETQYF.

The rearrangement uses TRBV3-1 and TRBJ1-5; D gene ambiguous. The V gene's germline CDR1 is LGHDT and CDR2 YNNKEL (reference sequence). Trimming cost V 2 bases and J 3 bases, with 2 bases left between them. This CDR3 spans 12 amino acids. The CDR3 protein is CASSQTNQPQHF. The CDR3 DNA sequence: TGTGCCAGCAGCCAAACCAATCAGCCCCAGCATTTT.

Worth noting for this clonotype: Germline is not matched at one junction end, which may reflect a read error. The gene calls are TRBV20-1 and TRBJ1-6; the D is unclear. Germline CDR1 and CDR2: DFQATT and SNEGSKA (reference sequence). CDR3 length: 16 amino acids. This chain's CDR3 is CSARAPQTSSNSPLHF. The CDR3 DNA sequence: TGCAGTGCTAGAGCCCCCCAGACATCCTCTAATTCACCCCTCCACTTT.

This clonotype was observed a single time. V usage is TRBV6-1 and J usage is TRBJ2-3; TRBD2 matches at 9 bases. The CDR3 is 15 residues long. V shed 3 bases, J shed 2 bases, and the junction held 3 bases outside the gene matches. CDR1 is MNHNS, CDR2 SASEGT, per germline. CDR3 in amino acids: CASSEGLAFTDTQYF. The CDR3 DNA reads as TGTGCCAGCAGTGAGGGACTAGCCTTCACAGATACGCAGTATTTT.

The chain couples TRBV5-6 to TRBJ1-2; tentatively, D is TRBD1 (6 bases). V was pared by 3 bases and J by 2 bases, with 8 bases between. The CDR3 sequence is 13 residues long. The germline V gene has CDR1 SGHDT and CDR2 YYEEEE. CDR3 nucleotide sequence: TGTGCCAGCAGCTCCCAGGGGAACTATGGCTACACCTTC. Its translation: CASSSQGNYGYTF.

The rearrangement joins TRBV16 to TRBJ2-2; 7 nucleotides align to TRBD1. Per the germline V gene, CDR1 is KGHSY and CDR2 is FQNENV. This CDR3 comprises 16 residues. Trimming took 4 bases from V and 5 from J; bases not matched to a gene: 10. CDR3 amino acids: CASSPSRGRVTGELFF. CDR3 nucleotides: TGTGCCAGCAGCCCCTCGAGGGGGCGAGTTACCGGGGAGCTGTTTTTT.

The V call is TRBV3-1, the J call TRBJ2-2; tentatively, D is TRBD1 (5 bases). Germline lookup yields CDR1 LGHDT and CDR2 YNNKEL (reference sequence). The CDR3 consists of 16 residues. Trimming removed 6 bases at V and 2 bases at J, with 16 bases between. CDR3 coding DNA: TGTGCCAGCAGTGACAGACATAAGGGTAACACCGGGGAGCTGTTTTTT. Translating it yields CASSDRHKGNTGELFF.

The V call is TRBV7-2, the J call TRBJ2-1; no clear D gene. Looked up from germline, CDR1 is SGHTA and CDR2 is FQGNSA. The CDR3 extends over 15 amino acids. V gave up 2 bases and J gave up 0 bases, with 8 bases separating them. The CDR3 nucleotides read TGTGCCAGCAGCTTAAGTAGTAGCTCCTACAATGAGCAGTTCTTC. This encodes CASSLSSSSYNEQFF.

This chain joins TRBV4-3 and TRBJ1-1; 7 positions match TRBD1. Germline CDR1 reads LGHNA; CDR2 reads YSLEER. This CDR3 is 15 amino acids long. J lost 1 base, V lost 1 base, and 3 bases had no gene match. CDR3 nucleotide sequence: TGCGCCAGCAGCCAAGCGCGGACAGGGAACACTGAAGCTTTCTTT. Its translation: CASSQARTGNTEAFF.

The chain links TRBV5-1 to TRBJ2-1; 11 nucleotides line up with TRBD2. This CDR3 has 15 amino acids. Germline CDR1 reads SGHRS; CDR2 reads YFSETQ. With 3 bases clipped from V and 5 bases from J, the junction kept 4 bases outside the gene matches. Here the CDR3 reads CASSSLAGGHNEQFF. Here the CDR3 DNA reads TGCGCCAGCAGCTCCCTAGCGGGGGGCCACAATGAGCAGTTCTTC.